These 18 T cell receptor beta chains were sequenced from one sample in a study of blood T cells in healthy people across ages. With a J-beta primer mix and a sample-barcoded 5' primer, a second PCR ran about 6 to 11 cycles. TCRdb ran MiXCR on the 5' RACE reads and lists one entry per CDR3 protein. There are under 700,000 distinct CDR3 sequences in the sample; approximately 25% occur only once, and less than 9% lies in the top ten. These sequences were also reported in another study, on T cells of mothers and their children.

The sample consisted of blood. All receptors come from a boy between 10 and 17 years old in good health.

This clonotype has a handful of counts. J is TRBJ1-2 and V is TRBV3-1; perhaps TRBD1 as D (5 bases). Trimming took off 4 bases at V and 3 bases at J, with 15 bases between the two ends. Germline loops: CDR1 LGHDT, CDR2 YNNKEL (reference sequence). This CDR3 spans 15 amino acids. CDR3 bases: TGTGCCAGCAGCCGGAAGCCAGGGTTTTACTATGGCTACACCTTC. This sequence encodes CASSRKPGFYYGYTF.

This clonotype was seen only a few times. The chain carries TRBV6-5 and TRBJ1-4, with 8 bases matching TRBD1. The CDR3 consists of 14 residues. V dropped 4 bases and J dropped 8; count of bases not matched to a gene: 6. Per the germline V gene, CDR1 is MNHEY and CDR2 is SVGAGI. CDR3 amino acids: CASSFTGGNEKLFF. CDR3 in DNA: TGTGCCAGCAGTTTTACAGGGGGAAACGAAAAACTGTTTTTT.

This rearrangement joins TRBV28 to TRBJ1-6; D is uncertain. The length of the CDR3 is 13 residues. Trimming took off 8 bases at V and 0 bases at J, with 5 bases between the two ends. Germline assignment: CDR1 MDHEN and CDR2 SYDVKM. The CDR3 here is CASLSSYNSPLHF. In DNA, the CDR3 is TGTGCCAGCCTGAGCTCCTATAATTCACCCCTCCACTTT.

V and J are TRBV6-2 or TRBV6-3 and TRBJ2-2, with a weak D call TRBD2 (5 bases). This CDR3 is built from 14 residues. Per the germline V gene, CDR1 is MNHEY and CDR2 is SVGEGT. V was cut by 5 bases and J by 3 bases, with 10 bases left in between. The CDR3 region is CASSRGLDTGELFF. The CDR3 coding sequence is TGTGCCAGCAGTCGAGGGCTTGACACCGGGGAGCTGTTTTTT.

The chain has TRBV7-6 and TRBJ2-1; D gene uncertain. The CDR3 covers 13 residues. The germline V gene has CDR1 SGHVS and CDR2 FNYEAQ. V lost 0 bases and J lost 7, with 7 bases in between. The CDR3 nucleotides are TGTGCCAGCAGCTTAGCGGCCGTGAATGAGCAGTTCTTC. Its translation: CASSLAAVNEQFF.

The rearrangement links TRBV12-3 or TRBV12-4 to TRBJ2-5, with a possible D match to TRBD1 (6 bases). Near its end, the DNA agrees better with TRBJ2-7, so the J call may be wrong. The CDR3 length is 14 residues. The CDR3 DNA reads TGTGCCAGCAGTTTTTCAGGGGAACTCCGCGAGCAGTACTTC. It specifies CASSFSGELREQYF.

This clonotype appeared a single time. The chain combines TRBV11-2 with TRBJ1-2, with TRBD1 matching 12 bases. This CDR3 region has 15 residues. The J segment lost 5 bases and the V segment lost 5 bases, leaving 6 bases of the junction unmatched. The V gene's germline CDR1 is SGHAT and CDR2 FQNNGV. In DNA form, the CDR3 reads TGTGCCAGCAGCAAGCCGGGACAGGGGGCTTATGGCTACACCTTC. Its protein is CASSKPGQGAYGYTF.

J is TRBJ1-2 and V is TRBV28, with 9 bases identical to TRBD1. CDR1 MDHEN and CDR2 SYDVKM come from the germline V gene. This CDR3 is 16 amino acids long. V dropped 3 bases and J dropped 3; count of bases not matched to a gene: 8. The CDR3: CASSFYRGRFDYGYTF. CDR3 nucleotides: TGTGCCAGCAGTTTCTACAGGGGGCGTTTCGACTATGGCTACACCTTC.

This clonotype was detected a few times. The chain recombines TRBV2 with TRBJ2-5, with 8 bases matching TRBD1. The CDR3 loop spans 15 amino acids. Germline V CDR1 and CDR2: SNHLY, FYNNEI. V gave up 0 bases and J gave up 5 bases; unmatched junction bases: 5. CDR3 sequence: CASSEAEGQAETQYF. The CDR3 bases are TGTGCCAGCAGTGAAGCGGAGGGACAGGCGGAGACCCAGTACTTC.

This clonotype was counted between two and nine times. The rearrangement uses TRBV7-2 and TRBJ1-1, with unresolved D. The V gene's germline CDR1 is SGHTA and CDR2 FQGNSA. The length of the CDR3 is 13 residues. V was cut by 1 base and J by 7 bases, with 10 bases left in between. CDR3 in DNA: TGTGCCAGCAGCTTAGTTAAGGGCGGTGAAGCTTTCTTT. This codes for CASSLVKGGEAFF.

This clonotype came up a few times. The gene calls are TRBV10-3 and TRBJ2-7; D uncertain. The V gene lost 3 bases and the J gene lost 3 bases, with 12 bases spanning the gap. Germline V gene data show CDR1 as ENHRY and CDR2 as SYGVKD. The CDR3 is made up of 14 amino acids. The CDR3 loop is CAISEFTANYEQYF. CDR3 sequence (DNA): TGTGCCATCAGTGAATTTACAGCCAACTACGAGCAGTACTTC.

This clonotype has just a few counts. The rearrangement joins TRBV9 to TRBJ2-7; D may be TRBD2 (6 bases). The V end was cut by 0 bases, the J end by 9 bases, with 19 bases between. CDR1 and CDR2 (germline): SGDLS, YYNGEE. This CDR3 has 15 residues. CDR3 residues: CASSVEGSGDLGQYF. In nucleotides, the CDR3 is TGTGCCAGCAGCGTAGAAGGTTCCGGGGACTTGGGGCAGTACTTC.

This rearrangement joins TRBV28 to TRBJ2-1; D possibly corresponds to TRBD2 (5 bases). V lost 6 bases, J lost 5 bases, and 14 bases lay in between. The CDR3 contains 14 residues. Germline V gene data show CDR1 as MDHEN and CDR2 as SYDVKM. The CDR3 DNA is TGTGCCAGCAGCCCCTCGGGGTCGCACAATGAGCAGTTCTTC. This codes for CASSPSGSHNEQFF.

This clonotype was counted a few times. The chain combines TRBV27 with TRBJ2-1, with TRBD1 identical over 10 bases. J was trimmed by 3 bases and V by 4 bases; bases with no gene match: 9. The CDR3 contains 17 residues. The germline V gene encodes CDR1 MNHEY and CDR2 SMNVEV (reference sequence). The CDR3 DNA reads TGTGCCAGCAGTTCTCCGAGGACAGGGGGTTACTACAATGAGCAGTTCTTC. Translation gives CASSSPRTGGYYNEQFF.

This clonotype was seen only a few times. This chain joins TRBV7-2 and TRBJ1-1; D unclear. CDR1 and CDR2 (germline): SGHTA, FQGNSA. Trimming removed 4 bases from V and 8 bases from J, with 11 bases in between. This CDR3 is built from 12 residues. In DNA form, the CDR3 reads TGTGCCAGCAGCTACCCGGGCCAAGAAGCTTTCTTT. This encodes CASSYPGQEAFF. Variable domain in full (rest from reference TRBV7-2 and TRBJ1-1): GAGVSQSPSNKVTEKGKDVELRCDPISGHTALYWYRQSLGQGLEFLIYFQGNSAPDKSGLPSDRFSAERTGGSVSTLTIQRTQQEDSAVYLCASSYPGQEAFFGQGTRLTVV.

This clonotype has just a few counts. This chain links TRBV13 with TRBJ2-5, with D uncertain. Germline V gives CDR1 PRHDT, CDR2 FYEKMQ (reference sequence). The ends were cut back, 5 bases at V and 4 bases at J, with 8 bases in the middle. This CDR3 is 12 amino acids long. The CDR3 bases are TGTGCCAGCAGCGTTGGGTCAGAGACCCAGTACTTC. Encoded protein: CASSVGSETQYF.

This clonotype was counted only a few times. The chain recombines TRBV29-1 with TRBJ1-2; 9 positions match TRBD1. The length of the CDR3 is 14 residues. J lost 4 bases, V lost 3 bases, and 6 bases had no gene match. CDR1 SQVTM and CDR2 ANQGSEA come from the germline V gene. The CDR3 sequence is CSVERDRAFYGYTF. The CDR3 DNA reads TGCAGCGTTGAGCGGGACAGGGCATTCTATGGCTACACCTTC.

This clonotype was seen a few times. This chain joins TRBV6-4 and TRBJ1-1; no reliable D call. Trimming pared 2 bases from V and 1 base from J, leaving 8 bases between. Germline CDR1 MRHNA, CDR2 SNTAGT. The CDR3 is 14 residues long. The CDR3 nucleotides read TGTGCCAGCAGTGACGACGGAGAGAACACTGAAGCTTTCTTT. It codes for CASSDDGENTEAFF.